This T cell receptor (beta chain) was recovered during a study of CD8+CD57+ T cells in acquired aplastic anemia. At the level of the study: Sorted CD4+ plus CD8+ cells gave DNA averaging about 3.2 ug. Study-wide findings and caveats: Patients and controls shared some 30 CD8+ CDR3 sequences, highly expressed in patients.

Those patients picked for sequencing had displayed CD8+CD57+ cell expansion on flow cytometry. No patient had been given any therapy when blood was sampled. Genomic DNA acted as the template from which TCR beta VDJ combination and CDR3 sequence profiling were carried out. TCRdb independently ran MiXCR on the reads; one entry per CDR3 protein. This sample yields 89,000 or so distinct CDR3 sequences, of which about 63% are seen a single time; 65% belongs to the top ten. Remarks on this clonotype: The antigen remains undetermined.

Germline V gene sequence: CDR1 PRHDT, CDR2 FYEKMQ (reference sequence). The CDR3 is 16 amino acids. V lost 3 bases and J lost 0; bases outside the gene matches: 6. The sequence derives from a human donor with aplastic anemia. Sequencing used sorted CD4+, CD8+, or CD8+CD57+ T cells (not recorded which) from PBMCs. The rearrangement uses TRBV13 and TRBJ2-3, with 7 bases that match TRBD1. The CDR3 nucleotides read TGTGCCAGCAGCTTGATAGGGGGCAGTAGCACAGATACGCAGTATTTT. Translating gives CASSLIGGSSTDTQYF.